This paragraph covers one T cell receptor (beta chain) sequence. Antigen: not known. The record originates from a study of blood T cells in healthy people across ages. A J-beta primer mix and a sample-barcoded 5' primer were used in a second PCR of about 7 to 12 cycles. Each cDNA was tagged by a template-switch adaptor containing 12 random nucleotides. MiXCR, applied by TCRdb to the 5' RACE reads, yields one record per CDR3 protein. The table shows fewer than 2 million distinct CDR3 sequences, with around 40% occurring only once. CDR1 is SGHRS and CDR2 is YFSETQ in the germline V gene. The V segment lost 3 bases and the J segment 6 bases; nucleotides outside the gene matches: 10. CDR3 size: 15 residues. Findings and limits, study-wide: Measured against age, TCR beta diversity per million T cells decreased in a roughly linear manner.

The chain combines TRBV5-1 with TRBJ1-1; TRBD1 matches 8 bases. The sequence was collected from a human donor in good health. Sequencing input: blood. CDR3 in amino acids: CASSYLQGAGAEAFF. In DNA form, the CDR3 reads TGCGCCAGCAGCTACTTGCAGGGGGCTGGGGCTGAAGCTTTCTTT.